The next 24 T cell receptor beta chains were all read from a single sample in a study of T-cell memory formation after mild COVID-19 (dated by TCRdb to about 2021). The library relied on 5' RACE. Sequencing was carried out with an Illumina NovaSeq 6000. Clones were called with MiXCR by TCRdb after fastp trimmed the public reads at Q25, and only in-frame beta chains were retained. Merged by CDR3 protein, the rows form single entries marked with the most common genes and DNA. The sample has roughly 560,000 distinct CDR3 sequences on record, about a fifth of them singletons. Around 13% of the sample comes from the top ten. The sample comprised PBMCs or a T cell subset sorted from them (not recorded which). These receptors were collected from an adult woman who had mild COVID-19 (a few samples of this study predate the infection). The sample titles of this study are shuffled in the database, so cell type and time point are left out; the donor was told from shared clones.

The table lists this clonotype with a few counts. The chain couples TRBV11-2 to TRBJ2-7, with D maybe TRBD2 (5 bases). V was clipped by 5 bases and J by 6 bases, with 14 bases between them. CDR3 length: 13 amino acids. Germline V gives CDR1 SGHAT, CDR2 FQNNGV. The CDR3 loop is CASSPDLLSEQYF. The DNA of the CDR3 is TGTGCCAGCAGCCCGGACTTGCTTAGCGAGCAGTACTTC. The entire variable domain, with the rest obtained from reference TRBV11-2 and TRBJ2-7, is as follows: EAGVAQSPRYKIIEKRQSVAFWCNPISGHATLYWYQQILGQGPKLLIQFQNNGVVDDSQLPKDRFSAERLKGVDSTLKIQPAKLEDSAVYLCASSPDLLSEQYFGPGTRLTVT.

Many counts were recorded for this clonotype. The chain has TRBV4-3 and TRBJ2-1, with a weak D call TRBD1 (6 bases). CDR1 LGHNA and CDR2 YSLEER come from the germline V gene. The CDR3 loop spans 14 amino acids. Trimming cost V 0 bases and J 10 bases, with 13 bases left between them. CDR3 nucleotide sequence: TGCGCCAGCAGCCAAGAGTACAGGGCGGACGAGCAGTTCTTC. This gives the protein CASSQEYRADEQFF.

This clonotype was observed a handful of times. The CDR3 protein is CASSSQPSSFTLYGYTF. The CDR3 DNA is TGTGCCAGCAGTTCCCAACCCTCGTCCTTTACTCTATATGGCTACACCTTC. The chain uses TRBV7-2 and TRBJ1-2; D gene ambiguous. The CDR3 covers 17 residues. V was pared by 6 bases and J by 5 bases, with 25 bases between. Germline CDR1 is SGHTA and CDR2 is FQGNSA.

This clonotype has ten or more counts. V usage is TRBV5-1 and J usage is TRBJ2-3; the D is unclear. The CDR3 loop spans 16 amino acids. Germline lookup yields CDR1 SGHRS and CDR2 YFSETQ. Trimming pared 2 bases from V and 0 bases from J, leaving 13 bases between. The CDR3 sequence: CASSFGGKTSTDTQYF. The CDR3 DNA reads as TGCGCCAGCAGCTTCGGCGGCAAAACTAGCACAGATACGCAGTATTTT.

The V gene is TRBV20-1, the J gene TRBJ1-6; possibly TRBD1 for D (5 bases). Germline V CDR1 and CDR2: DFQATT, SNEGSKA (reference sequence). Trimming shortened V by 2 bases and J by 5 bases, and 13 bases separated the two germline ends. The CDR3 is 15 residues long. DNA of the CDR3: TGCAGTGCTAGAAAGGCAGGGCGCGATAATTCACCCCTCCACTTT. This sequence encodes CSARKAGRDNSPLHF.

The chain uses TRBV7-2 and TRBJ2-5; tentatively, D is TRBD1 (6 bases). Deletions cut 1 base from V and 4 bases from J, with 22 bases between. Germline CDR1 SGHTA, CDR2 FQGNSA. The CDR3 totals 18 residues. Here the CDR3 reads CASSLVYSSGQGSETQYF. In DNA form, the CDR3 reads TGTGCCAGCAGCTTAGTCTATTCAAGTGGGCAGGGGTCAGAGACCCAGTACTTC.

The chain employs TRBV7-2 and TRBJ2-2; 9 bases fit TRBD2. V lost 2 bases and J lost 4; bases outside the gene matches: 5. Per the germline V gene, CDR1 is SGHTA and CDR2 is FQGNSA. There are 16 residues in the CDR3. The CDR3 reads CASSLWREGRTGELFF. The CDR3 DNA reads TGTGCCAGCAGCTTATGGCGGGAGGGCCGCACCGGGGAGCTGTTTTTT.

This clonotype has only a few counts. The chain employs TRBV12-3 or TRBV12-4 and TRBJ1-2; no clear D gene. The CDR3 sequence is 15 residues long. Trimming removed 1 base from V and 2 bases from J, with 11 bases in between. As DNA, the CDR3 is TGTGCCAGCAGTTTAGTATTTGGGGAAAACTATGGCTACACCTTC. Its protein is CASSLVFGENYGYTF.

The chain links TRBV4-1 to TRBJ1-6, with D hard to call. The CDR3 contains 14 residues. The germline gives CDR1 MGHRA, CDR2 YSYEKL. V was trimmed by 1 base and J by 7 bases, leaving 8 bases between them. The CDR3 loop reads CASSQARRNSPLHF. The DNA of the CDR3 is TGCGCCAGCAGCCAAGCCAGAAGGAATTCACCCCTCCACTTT.

The chain employs TRBV6-6 and TRBJ2-7, with 11 bases that match TRBD1. Germline CDR1 is MNHNY and CDR2 is SVGAGI (reference sequence). The CDR3 totals 16 residues. V shed 5 bases and J 2 bases; nucleotides not matched to a gene: 8. The DNA for the CDR3 is TGTGCCAGCAGTACCTCCGGGACAGGGGGGGCCTACGAGCAGTACTTC. It codes for CASSTSGTGGAYEQYF.

V is TRBV7-9 and J is TRBJ1-3; D ambiguous. V gave up 1 base and J gave up 9 bases, with 13 bases separating them. Germline CDR1 SEHNR, CDR2 FQNEAQ (reference sequence). The CDR3 is made up of 14 amino acids. The CDR3 DNA sequence: TGTGCCAGCAGCTTAGTAAACGACGCTGCCACCATATATTTT. Protein sequence: CASSLVNDAATIYF.

The chain joins TRBV30 to TRBJ1-6; D may be TRBD1 (6 bases). The CDR3 spans 14 residues. Germline-derived CDR1 and CDR2 are GTSNPN and SVGIG (reference sequence). Trimming left V 1 base short and J 7 bases short, with 11 bases between. The CDR3 nucleotides are TGTGCCTGGAGTGCAGGGGCTGGCAATTCACCCCTCCACTTT. It encodes CAWSAGAGNSPLHF.

There are a few counts of this clonotype. A read error may account for a junction end that differs from germline. The chain uses TRBV7-9 and TRBJ2-3, with a possible D match to TRBD2 (6 bases). The V gene's germline CDR1 is SEHNR and CDR2 FQNEAQ (reference sequence). The CDR3 spans 10 residues. This CDR3 is CASSLEGGIF. DNA of the CDR3: TGTGCCAGCAGCTTAGAAGGAGGGATTTTT.

This chain connects TRBV7-9 to TRBJ2-4; D possibly matches TRBD1 or TRBD2 (5 bases each). The CDR3 sequence is 16 residues long. V was cut by 3 bases and J by 4 bases, with 16 bases left in between. CDR1 is SEHNR, CDR2 FQNEAQ, per germline (reference sequence). As DNA, the CDR3 is TGTGCCAGCAGCTTCCTAACCGGGACGGAGAAAAACATTCAGTACTTC. It codes for CASSFLTGTEKNIQYF.

The J gene is TRBJ2-2, the V gene TRBV30, with 10 bases matching TRBD2. The CDR3 consists of 15 residues. The J segment lost 4 bases and the V segment lost 3 bases, leaving 5 bases of the junction unmatched. The germline CDR1 and CDR2 sequences are GTSNPN and SVGIG (reference sequence). The CDR3: CAWRYSGGATGELFF. CDR3 DNA sequence: TGTGCCTGGAGGTACAGCGGGGGGGCCACCGGGGAGCTGTTTTTT.

This clonotype was counted only a few times. This chain uses TRBV12-3 or TRBV12-4 with TRBJ2-5; 9 bases match TRBD2. The junction had 7 bases not matched to a gene; V was cut back by 3 bases and J by 5 bases. The CDR3 extends over 15 amino acids. The CDR3 nucleotides read TGTGCCAGCAGTTTCACAGCGGGAGGAGGGGAGACCCAGTACTTC. It encodes CASSFTAGGGETQYF.

There are a few counts of this clonotype. This chain joins TRBV18 and TRBJ1-2; 7 nucleotides match TRBD1. CDR1 is KGHSH, CDR2 LQKENI, per germline. Losses at the gene ends were 2 bases for V and 7 bases for J; bases not matched to a gene: 10. The CDR3 covers 15 residues. In nucleotides, the CDR3 is TGTGCCAGCTCACCAGAGACCAACGGACAGGCTGGCTACACCTTC. It encodes CASSPETNGQAGYTF. Using reference TRBV18 and TRBJ1-2 for the parts outside the CDR3, the full variable domain is NAGVMQNPRHLVRRRGQEARLRCSPMKGHSHVYWYRQLPEEGLKFMVYLQKENIIDESGMPKERFSAEFPKEGPSILRIQQVVRGDSAAYFCASSPETNGQAGYTFGSGTRLTVV.

The chain employs TRBV4-2 and TRBJ2-2, with 8 bases fitting TRBD1. The CDR3 length is 15 residues. V was clipped by 2 bases and J by 5 bases; unmatched bases: 4. The V gene's germline CDR1 is LGHNA and CDR2 YNFKEQ. Here the CDR3 reads CASSQMDRETGELFF. The CDR3 nucleotides are TGTGCCAGCAGCCAAATGGACAGGGAAACCGGGGAGCTGTTTTTT.

This clonotype was counted only a few times. This chain joins TRBV9 and TRBJ1-1; D is unclear. Germline lookup yields CDR1 SGDLS and CDR2 YYNGEE. V gave up 3 bases and J gave up 0 bases, with 9 bases separating them. The CDR3 is 14 residues long. The CDR3 loop is CASSAAGLNTEAFF. CDR3 coding DNA: TGTGCCAGCAGCGCGGCCGGATTGAACACTGAAGCTTTCTTT.

The gene calls are TRBV6-2 or TRBV6-3 and TRBJ1-2, with D hard to call. This CDR3 has 13 residues. Trimming stripped 6 bases from V and 0 bases from J, with 8 bases between. CDR1 MNHEY and CDR2 SVGEGT come from the germline V gene. The CDR3 sequence is CASRPPSNYGYTF. DNA for the CDR3: TGTGCCAGCAGGCCACCCTCTAACTATGGCTACACCTTC.

The chain combines TRBV11-3 with TRBJ2-7, with TRBD2 matching over 11 bases. The trim removed 4 bases at V and 0 bases at J, leaving 5 bases unmatched. Per germline, CDR1 SGHNT and CDR2 YENEEA. This CDR3 has 16 residues. DNA of the CDR3: TGTGCCAGCAGCTCTACCGGGACTAGCGGCTCCTACGAGCAGTACTTC. This gives the protein CASSSTGTSGSYEQYF.

The genes are TRBV28 and TRBJ2-5; a weak D match, TRBD2 (7 bases). V was clipped by 6 bases and J by 5 bases, with 25 bases between them. Germline V gene lookup returns CDR1 MDHEN and CDR2 SYDVKM. The CDR3 is made up of 17 amino acids. The CDR3 spells CASSPLGGQNRRETQYF. In DNA form, the CDR3 reads TGTGCCAGCAGCCCCCTCGGGGGGCAAAATCGCAGGGAGACCCAGTACTTC.

The rearrangement links TRBV21-1 to TRBJ2-2; the table assigns TRBD2, which was not confirmed against the DNA. TRBV21-1 is described as a pseudogene. The CDR3 is 19 amino acids. CDR3 in amino acids: CASSKEDRLAGANTGELFF. For the CDR3, the DNA is TGTGCCAGCAGCAAAGAAGATAGACTAGCGGGCGCGAACACCGGGGAGCTGTTTTTT.

There are a few counts of this clonotype. The rearrangement links TRBV6-1 to TRBJ2-7, with 12 positions matching TRBD1. Losses at the gene ends were 3 bases for V and 4 bases for J; bases not matched to a gene: 4. The CDR3 contains 15 residues. Germline CDR1 MNHNS, CDR2 SASEGT. CDR3 in amino acids: CASSDPGQGAYEQYF. The CDR3 bases are TGTGCCAGCAGTGACCCGGGACAGGGGGCTTACGAGCAGTACTTC.